Listed below are T cell receptor beta chains from one sample, sequenced in a study of T cells in tuberculosis. TCRdb's copy holds only in-frame clones and misses some; the assay was immunoSEQ multiplex PCR. The profile shows 70,000 to 95,000 clones, around 90% of them singletons. Source material: CD1b-GMM tetramer-negative cells sorted from PBMCs. All receptors come from an adult woman with latent tuberculosis. Each CDR3 is given with its conserved first and last residue. The order of the fields is clone size, V gene, J gene, D gene, CDR3 protein, CDR3 DNA. D genes are given only for firm matches. Where a row states a size, it is once, few, many or the class of an expanded clone; other rows omit it.

abundance: -; v_gene: TRBV7-7; j_gene: TRBJ2-3; d_gene: -; CDR3aa: CASSLGRRITDTQYF; CDR3nt: TGTGCTAGCAGCTTGGGGAGGAGGATCACAGATACGCAGTATTTT
abundance: -; v_gene: TRBV19; j_gene: TRBJ2-2; d_gene: TRBD1; CDR3aa: CASSGQANTGELFF; CDR3nt: TGTGCCAGTAGCGGACAGGCAAACACCGGGGAGCTGTTTTTT
abundance: -; v_gene: TRBV14; j_gene: TRBJ2-6; d_gene: -; CDR3aa: CASTLSGANVLTF; CDR3nt: TGTGCCAGCACTCTCTCTGGGGCCAACGTCCTGACTTTC
abundance: -; v_gene: TRBV4-2; j_gene: TRBJ1-1; d_gene: TRBD1; CDR3aa: CASSQVRQGNTEAFF; CDR3nt: TGTGCCAGCAGCCAAGTAAGACAGGGTAACACTGAAGCTTTCTTT
abundance: once; v_gene: TRBV5-4; j_gene: TRBJ2-7; d_gene: -; CDR3aa: CASGLRDKTYEQYF; CDR3nt: TGTGCCAGCGGCCTTCGGGACAAGACCTACGAGCAGTACTTC
abundance: -; v_gene: TRBV5-1; j_gene: TRBJ2-3; d_gene: -; CDR3aa: CASSLDGRGRNTQYF; CDR3nt: TGCGCCAGCAGCTTGGACGGGCGGGGGCGAAATACGCAGTATTTT
abundance: -; v_gene: TRBV7-2; j_gene: TRBJ1-5; d_gene: TRBD1; CDR3aa: CASSLIVGQGLNQPQHF; CDR3nt: TGTGCCAGCAGCTTAATTGTAGGACAGGGACTTAATCAGCCCCAGCATTTT
abundance: -; v_gene: TRBV5-6; j_gene: TRBJ1-2; d_gene: TRBD1; CDR3aa: CASSLSAGGYGYTF; CDR3nt: TGTGCCAGCAGCTTGTCCGCAGGGGGGTATGGCTACACCTTC
abundance: -; v_gene: TRBV29-1; j_gene: TRBJ2-5; d_gene: -; CDR3aa: CSVRTENQETQYF; CDR3nt: TGCAGCGTCCGGACAGAGAACCAAGAGACCCAGTACTTC
abundance: -; v_gene: TRBV6-1; j_gene: TRBJ1-6; d_gene: -; CDR3aa: CASSATVRYLNSPLHF; CDR3nt: TGTGCCAGCAGTGCAACCGTTAGATACTTGAATTCACCCCTCCACTTT